The present entry profiles one TCR beta chain with its context. A read error may produce the germline difference seen at one junction end. For ophthalmopathy patients, the Clinical Activity Score was at least 3 and the NOSPECS grade at least 4; duration was under 3 months. The CDR3 runs 13 residues. Germline CDR1 is LNHDA and CDR2 is SQIVND (reference sequence). Amplified TCR beta CDR3 regions came from RNA transcripts. Using the HTBI primer set, a first-round RT-PCR was run on the TCR CDR3. MiXCR, run by TCRdb on the multiplex PCR reads, gives a single entry per CDR3 protein. The table lists 450,000 to 650,000 distinct CDR3 sequences, 15% to 20% of them singletons, with approximately 18% in the top ten. The entry originates in a study of T cells in Graves' hyperthyroidism and ophthalmopathy.

The rearrangement uses TRBV19 and TRBJ1-1, with D possibly being TRBD1 (5 bases). The receptor was isolated from a woman younger than 30 with Graves' ophthalmopathy. Sample: blood. The chain's CDR3 is CASRWGENNEAFF. The CDR3 bases are TGTGCCAGTAGGTGGGGGGAAAACAATGAAGCTTTCTTT.